This T cell receptor (beta chain) was recovered during a study of OX40 agonist ivuxolimab in advanced cancers. Regarding the study in general: Ivuxolimab, which targeted the costimulatory receptor OX40 (CD134), was an agonistic, fully human IgG2 monoclonal antibody. Among the 50 to 55 dose-escalation patients, around 20 had hepatocellular carcinoma, approximately 15 melanoma, 9 renal cell carcinoma and 9 head and neck cancer. Partial responses occurred in three dose-escalation patients, of whom one had hepatocellular carcinoma and two had cutaneous melanoma. Patients were allowed to have had prior anti-PD-1, anti-PD-L1 or anti-CTLA-4 therapy, and approximately 40% of the dose-escalation patients had been treated with checkpoint inhibitors. Intravenous ivuxolimab was administered to patients every 2 weeks at six dose levels: 0.01, 0.1, 0.3, 1.5, 3 and 10 mg/kg. In the dose-escalation cohort, approximately 82% of patients were male, and the mean age was approximately 60 years with a range of roughly 23 to 79. The paper reports the monotherapy dose-escalation portion (N ≈ 50 patients) of the phase I ivuxolimab trial. Peripheral TCRbeta sequencing aimed to test whether ivuxolimab altered TCR sequence diversity and caused clonal T-cell expansion. Broader findings and caveats from the paper: Low levels of normalized T-cell clonal expansion were also seen in some patients who did not respond. After ivuxolimab, CD8+ T cells had more expanded clones than CD4+ T cells on average. In the 0.1-3.0 mg/kg groups, partial responders had among the lowest normalized peripheral clonal expansion, particularly in CD8+ T cells. Clonal expansion of both CD4+ and CD8+ blood T cells was observed from baseline to week 6 at doses 0.1 to 3.0 mg/kg. Which antigens the clonally expanded peripheral T cells were specific for was not determined.

For sequencing of the TCRbeta CDR3 region, genomic DNA was extracted from the sorted cells. The immunoSEQ Assay was used to sequence the TCRbeta CDR3 regions. The table was pulled from immuneACCESS by TCRdb, which kept in-frame rearrangements only. Such tables lose some clones; where checked, under half of the loss comes from unresolved V genes, and the rest has no known cause. The sample table records 50,000 to 70,000 clones; 70% to 90% of these occur just once. In total, the top ten clones hold approximately 12% of the sample. From the cysteine up to the phenylalanine, the CDR3 has a length of 12 residues. Only CDR3 DNA is held: 36 bases, read in frame from base 1. Trimming costs V 3 bases and J 6 bases, and their ends lie 8 bases apart. CDR1 LNHDA and CDR2 SQIVND were looked up in the germline V gene (reference sequence). Patients with a history of autoimmune disease or receiving systemic immunosuppression were excluded from the trial. Peripheral blood for TCR sequencing was collected from all dose cohorts at baseline, on cycle 4 day 1, and on cycle 7 day 1. Samples came from an open-label, multicenter, first-in-human phase I dose-escalation trial of ivuxolimab. The trial enrolled adults with locally advanced or metastatic head and neck squamous cell, hepatocellular, melanoma or renal cell carcinoma. Before TCR sequencing, CD4+ T cells and CD8+ T cells were sorted from peripheral blood as separate populations.

This clone is considered medium-sized (0.01 to 0.1%). It has no known antigen specificity. Per-base qualities were not stored, and no clone one base away is much larger. The V and J genes are TRBV19 and TRBJ1-2; the D gene is possibly TRBD1, with 5 bases matching. The TCR comes from an adult with an advanced solid tumor such as melanoma, head and neck, liver or kidney cancer. The sample in question was CD4+ or CD8+ T cells sorted from blood, obtained in a trial of the OX40 agonist ivuxolimab. The bases read TGTGCCAGTAGTATCGGGGCAGATGGCTACACCTTC. This translates into CASSIGADGYTF.